This T cell receptor (beta chain) was captured in a study of cytomegalovirus exposure and HLA in healthy donors listed by TCRdb under 2017. Background on the whole study: An earlier analysis of about 560 of the donors reported under 300 Gb of sequence data and 117 million unique TCR beta sequences obtained from roughly 180 million T cells. About 310 gigabases of sequencing data and approximately 85 million unique TCR sequences were included in an early release covering about 700 HLA-typed donors. Of the roughly 420 genotyped donors, 75% to 85% were placed in the genetic ancestry cluster associated with self-reported Caucasian donors. The study aimed to test whether cataloging public T cell receptors could reveal signatures of past pathogen exposure. Using immunosequencing, the study profiled T cell repertoires from about 610 subjects and related those repertoires to cytomegalovirus serostatus. Besides the first cohort of roughly 660 subjects, a separate validation cohort made up of roughly 130 different subjects was used. High-throughput TCR immunosequencing, statistical association of individual TCRs with disease status, and machine learning were combined to predict cytomegalovirus infection status. A later analysis re-examined previously published TCR beta repertoires from 600 to 700 donors and added high-resolution HLA genotyping to investigate patterns of TCR occurrence. The later analysis used no new phenotypic data to find candidate immune exposures, relying instead on TCR beta sequences and their occurrence across donors. An earlier analysis of around 580 of the donors used high-throughput TCR beta sequencing to judge whether each TCR beta V gene segment behaved as functional or pseudogenic. Donor age, sex, ethnicity and CMV serostatus were compiled alongside the repertoire data. In a later genetic analysis, genome-wide SNP genotypes for about 65% of the roughly 670 donors were used, and that subset was treated as a discovery cohort. Every repertoire in the discovery cohort had been generated on one and the same sequencing platform. Class I and class II HLA loci were covered by the typing at four-digit resolution. Typing coverage varied by locus: about 620-640 donors for A, B, C, DRB1 and DQB1; roughly 560 for DQA1; over 600 for DPA1; under 490 for DPB1. About 5 DR-DQ haplotypes were handled as single units for association and clustering, since linkage in the cohort was strong. On average, 235,054 unique TCR beta nucleotide sequences were sequenced per donor among some 430 genotyped donors of the cohort, with 15% to 20% of those sequences being non-productive.

Library preparation used the immunoSEQ multiplex PCR assay. For the multiplex PCR, a mixture combining 60 forward primers for TCR Vbeta segments and 13 reverse primers for TCR Jbeta segments was used. The CDR3 region of rearranged TCR beta genes was amplified from genomic DNA by a multiplex PCR assay. The Illumina HiSeq System was used to sequence the amplified TCR beta libraries as 87-base-pair reads. Per the original workflow: A later analysis counted tens of millions of unique TCR beta chains across the 690 or so repertoires, and around 12 million of these chains were shared by at least two donors. Raw reads were error-corrected and collapsed into unique sequences with a nearest-neighbor algorithm that merged closely related sequences to remove PCR and sequencing errors. To assign V, D and J gene segments, CDR3 sequences were aligned to IMGT reference sequences. For a sequence to be retained, at least a six-nucleotide match to both a V gene segment and a J gene segment was required. Rearrangements were classified as productive when the CDR3 lacked stop codons and remained in frame with V and J, and all other rearrangements were classified as non-productive. CDR3 was defined by IMGT convention, running from the second conserved V-encoded cysteine to the conserved J-encoded phenylalanine. The earlier analysis of a few hundred of the donors excluded sequences that lacked an unambiguous match to a single V gene segment. An earlier analysis of approximately 590 of the donors classified V segments as functional when productive rearrangements were above 56.7% and as segregating when the standard deviation between donors was above 5%. To diagnose cytomegalovirus status from the catalog of TCR beta chain sequences, a statistical classification framework was built. In a later analysis, TCR nucleotide sequences were compared against IMGT/GENE-DB human TR gene sequences so that V and J genes could be assigned. The TCRdist pipeline was used in a later analysis to assign CDR3 sequences and most-parsimonious VDJ recombination scenarios. In a later analysis, every TCR beta chain was defined by the combination of its CDR3 amino acid sequence and its V-gene family, and reads without a unique V-gene family were dropped. In a later analysis, fewer than 600 highly shared, low-generation-probability nucleotide sequences were removed to address suspected cross-contamination and a sequencing artifact. A later analysis calculated a clonal expansion index for each public chain from normalized within-repertoire ranks of inferred template counts. A later analysis computed generation probabilities with a VDJ recombination model fitted to out-of-frame rearrangements, and checked the results against IGoR. Hypergeometric tests were used in a later analysis to score TCR-TCR, TCR-HLA and TCR-CMV co-occurrence, with a repertoire-size bias correction applied to the TCR pairs. To estimate false discovery rates, a later analysis permuted the HLA or CMV assignments 20 times. In a later analysis, co-occurring TCRs were grouped using DBSCAN, and TCRdist sequence similarity was added for clustering within HLA-allele-positive subsets. Repertoires with fewer than 30,000 or more than 120,000 public chains, plus five repertoires with anomalous nucleotide sharing, were excluded from co-occurrence clustering. TCRdb carries this immuneACCESS record with in-frame sequences only. Its versions omit some clonotypes, under half of them owing to an unresolved V gene in the studies checked, with the rest unexplained. V, J and clone size were drawn from that table, and D and trimming were deduced from the DNA. Present in this sample are over 150,000 clones, 82% of which were seen just once. The ten largest clonotypes hold less than 1.6% of the sample.

This clone was observed a handful of times. What antigen it recognizes has not been identified. Base qualities are missing; no much larger clone stands one base away. The paper's findings and limits, for the study overall: In a later analysis, most CMV-associated TCR beta chains were found to appear HLA-restricted, with HLA associations seemingly driven largely by CMV exposure. In vitro tests confirmed that a few of the cytomegalovirus-associated TCR beta chains recognize cytomegalovirus antigens. According to a later analysis, parvovirus B19, influenza, CMV and Epstein-Barr virus appeared linked to several top co-occurrence clusters. The cohort was sequenced for TCR beta chains only, and without alpha or paired-chain data the features that could be detected were limited. The classifier was reported to diagnose cytomegalovirus status with high specificity and sensitivity in both the original and validation cohorts. A group of highly shared sequence variants was considered likely to be a technical artifact of the sequencing pipeline. Specific HLA alleles were associated with roughly 17,000 TCR beta sequences at a false discovery rate of 0.05 in a later analysis. Broadly in line with IMGT annotations, most TCR beta V segments showed up in productive rearrangements about 87% or about 30% of the time in an earlier analysis of 587 of the donors. A later analysis found that TCR association rates varied across HLA loci, with DRB1 alleles showing the most associated TCRs and HLA-C alleles the fewest. Compared with the roughly 700-donor mean, donors in an Asian-associated ancestry cluster had fewer N-insertions in productive TCRs, according to a later genetic analysis. Assigning TCR associations to individual alleles was difficult when HLA alleles, especially DR and DQ, strongly co-occurred. The presence/absence analyses assumed that sequencing depth was roughly uniform across donors, and that assumption may not be true. In a later analysis, HLA-associated TCR beta chains were found to be more clonally expanded and to have lower generation probabilities than equally common non-associated chains. A later genetic analysis associated a missense DCLRE1C variant with V-gene and J-gene trimming of TCR beta chains, and an independent cohort replicated the association. Across donors, most TCR sequences were observed very rarely, whereas some public TCRs were present in many individuals. Correlated functional status among segregating V segments might reflect linkage disequilibrium, but an unknown experimental factor could not be ruled out. Some IMGT-functional V segments, including TRBV6-2 and TRBV6-3, could not be distinguished by the 87-base-pair reads and were therefore excluded. The study listed 164 TCR beta chains as associated with cytomegalovirus. Because HLA typing was missing for some donors at each locus, association tests included only the typed subset. Because counts were too low, seventeen rarely observed V segments, including chromosome 9 orphons, were excluded from the earlier analysis of 587 of the donors. The authors suggested that the approach could potentially be generalized to other disease states and immunological phenotypes. A further reported finding was that TCR beta sequences accurately predicted the HLA-A and HLA-B alleles for most subjects in the first cohort. CMV serostatus was the only immune exposure information available for the cohort.

The cohort consisted of 650 to 700 healthy bone marrow donors. At the time of sampling, every cohort member was nominally healthy, though immune exposures that went unrecorded were likely present. The donor tested CMV seropositive and was one of the 289 seropositive cohort members. A peripheral blood sample was provided by each donor, and peripheral blood mononuclear cells were used for TCR beta sequencing. The Qiagen DNeasy Blood Extraction Kit was used to extract genomic DNA from the blood cell samples. The CDR3 covers 16 residues, taking in both the cysteine and the phenylalanine. The kept DNA is CDR3 alone, 48 bases in frame from the first base. As encoded in the germline V gene, CDR1 is SGHRS while CDR2 is YFSETQ. The junction shows trimming of 3 bases on V and 4 bases on J, plus 19 bases between the germline ends.

Specimen: PBMCs. The receptor was isolated from a girl aged 5 to 17 in good health and CMV-seropositive. The receptor chain draws on TRBV5-1 and TRBJ1-2; the D gene is not confidently resolved. The CDR3 amino acid sequence is: CASSSADETATYGYTF. The DNA reads TGCGCCAGCAGCTCAGCAGACGAAACAGCCACCTATGGCTACACCTTC.